One TCR beta chain is described in this entry. Which antigen it targets is not known. No much larger clone is present one base from it, and per-base qualities are unavailable. V drops 7 bases and J drops 2 bases, leaving 9 bases in between. The germline V gene sets CDR1 to ENHRY and CDR2 to SYGVKD. The CDR3 contains 13 residues, cysteine and phenylalanine counted. Left in the record is the CDR3 DNA by itself, 39 bases read in frame from the first base. This record belongs to a study of CD8 T cells in ankylosing spondylitis (dated 2017 in TCRdb). For context, the study as a whole: To find TCR variants linked to disease, the study profiled T cell receptor beta repertoires in ankylosing spondylitis patients and healthy donors. The full study cohort comprised 25 ankylosing spondylitis patients and approximately 100 healthy donors. Samples of peripheral blood were taken, and for ankylosing spondylitis patients, synovial fluid was collected as well.

The listed sequencing device is Illumina HiSeq 2500. Quantitative 5'-RACE with molecular barcodes was the method used to prepare the TCR beta libraries. Per the source publication's procedure: A new computational method based on a probabilistic model of VDJ rearrangement was used to identify disease-linked TCR variants. The raw public data were reprocessed by TCRdb itself: fastp quality trimming at Q25, MiXCR clonotype calling, in-frame beta chains only. CDR3 protein sequences are deduplicated, and each keeps its most common genes and DNA. These V and J calls rely on TCRdb rather than the paper's analysis. The sample profile shows approximately 250,000 distinct CDR3 sequences; roughly 32% of them were found once. In total, the top ten clones hold about 4% of the sample. Points the paper makes about the study in general: A TCR beta motif made up of several highly homologous amino acid variants appeared to be characteristic of blood from ankylosing spondylitis patients. The disease-linked clones had a CD8+ phenotype and were found at relatively low frequencies in peripheral blood. Some motif variants had previously been reported in the synovial fluid and blood of reactive arthritis patients, which suggests shared mechanisms of disease initiation. According to the report, matched synovial fluid samples from ankylosing spondylitis patients were significantly enriched for the disease-linked clones.

The TCR was taken from a male donor with ankylosing spondylitis or in good health (not recorded which). Sequenced sample: blood, either unsorted or a sorted T cell fraction (not recorded which). The chain joins TRBV10-3 to TRBJ2-1; the D gene is unclear. The CDR3 is CAIKGRTYNEQFF. DNA sequence: TGTGCCATCAAGGGCAGGACCTACAATGAGCAGTTCTTC.